This is a list of T cell receptor beta chains from one sample in a study of blood T cell repertoires in COVID-19. TCRdb's copy holds only in-frame clones and misses some; the assay was immunoSEQ multiplex PCR. The sample holds 250,000 to 350,000 clones; about 85% are singletons and the top ten take 4.5% to 7%. The sequenced sample consisted of PBMCs or T cells enriched from blood (not recorded which). The receptors were sampled from a woman aged 25 to 45 who had recovered from COVID-19. CDR3s include the opening cysteine and the closing phenylalanine or tryptophan. D genes are given only for firm matches. Rows may omit the clone size; those that give it use once, few, many or a size class.

v_call	d_call	j_call	clone_size	cdr3_nt	cdr3_aa
TRBV2	-	TRBJ1-1	-	TGTGCCAGCAGTAATGGAGCCACTGAAGCTTTCTTT	CASSNGATEAFF
TRBV9	-	TRBJ2-7	-	TGTGCCAGCAGCGTTGCTGGAGTCACCTACGAGCAGTACTTC	CASSVAGVTYEQYF
TRBV6-5	TRBD2	TRBJ2-5	once	TGTGCCAGCTCCGATGCGGGGGGGTCTGAGACCCAGTACTTC	CASSDAGGSETQYF
TRBV9	TRBD1	TRBJ1-1	-	TGTGCCAGCAGCGCGGACAGGGGGGTCTCTGAAGCTTTCTTT	CASSADRGVSEAFF
TRBV7-2	-	TRBJ2-3	-	TGTGCCAGCAGCGCCGGACGGGGAGATACGCAGTATTTT	CASSAGRGDTQYF
TRBV19	-	TRBJ1-5	-	TGTGCCAGTAGTATAGTGGCGGGGGGAGGACAGCCCCAGCATTTT	CASSIVAGGGQPQHF
TRBV7-2	-	TRBJ1-5	-	TGTGCCAGCAGCCGTGTAGGGGGCAATCAGCCCCAGCATTTT	CASSRVGGNQPQHF
TRBV7-2	-	TRBJ1-1	-	TGTGCCAGCAGCCCAACAGGGAGGAACACTGAAGCTTTCTTT	CASSPTGRNTEAFF
TRBV7-2	-	TRBJ1-6	once	TGTGCCAGCAGCTTCACCACCGCGGCGTCGGGGTCACCCCTCCACTTT	CASSFTTAASGSPLHF
TRBV7-9	-	TRBJ1-1	-	TGTGCCAGCAGGAGGGGGACCGGAAACACTGAAGCTTTCTTT	CASRRGTGNTEAFF
TRBV5-4	TRBD2	TRBJ2-1	-	TGTGCCAGCAGCCCCCCAGCGGGGGTTCCTGAGCAGTTCTTC	CASSPPAGVPEQFF
TRBV13	TRBD1	TRBJ1-2	-	TGTGCCAGCAGGAGGACAGGGGAGGGAAACTATGGCTACACCTTC	CASRRTGEGNYGYTF
TRBV27	-	TRBJ2-4	-	TGTGCCAGCAGTCCCCGACAGGTAGCCAAAAACATTCAGTACTTC	CASSPRQVAKNIQYF
TRBV2	TRBD1	TRBJ2-2	-	TGTGCCAGTGACAGGGGGAAAAGCGCGAACACCGGGGAGCTGTTTTTT	CASDRGKSANTGELFF
TRBV19	-	TRBJ1-4	-	TGTGCCAGCAAACCCGGCCGGGCTAATGAAAAACTGTTTTTT	CASKPGRANEKLFF
TRBV4-2	-	TRBJ2-7	-	TGTGCCAGCAGCCAAGAAGCTATGGGGGGGCCTCGCTACGAGCAGTACTTC	CASSQEAMGGPRYEQYF
TRBV6-5	-	TRBJ1-4	few	TGTGCCAGCAGACCCGGACAGACAACTAATGAAAAACTGTTTTTT	CASRPGQTTNEKLFF
TRBV7-9	-	TRBJ2-2	-	TGTGCCAGCAGCACCCGGTGGCAGGGTAACCCCGGGGAGCTGTTTTTT	CASSTRWQGNPGELFF
TRBV3-1/TRBV3-2	-	TRBJ2-5	-	TGTGCCAGCAGCCGCACCGGGTCCAGAGAGACCCAGTACTTC	CASSRTGSRETQYF
TRBV27	-	TRBJ1-3	-	TGTGCCAGCAGGCCCGGGAGGCTCTCTGGAAACACCATATATTTT	CASRPGRLSGNTIYF
TRBV10-1	-	TRBJ2-1	-	TGCGCCAGCAGTGAAACGCGGGCCGAGCAGTTCTTC	CASSETRAEQFF
TRBV27	-	TRBJ1-2	-	TGTGCCAGCAGTTTAGGGGCCAGGGGTGGCTATGGCTACACCTTC	CASSLGARGGYGYTF
TRBV14	-	TRBJ1-1	-	TGTGCCAGCAGCCGGGGTGGGAGCGGGACTGAAGCTTTCTTT	CASSRGGSGTEAFF
TRBV20-1	-	TRBJ2-7	-	TGCAGTGCTAGTAGTGTGGGCAGGGGATCCTACGAGCAGTACTTC	CSASSVGRGSYEQYF
TRBV19	-	TRBJ2-2	-	TGTGCCAGTAGTATAAGGGGGGGAACCGGGGAGCTGTTTTTT	CASSIRGGTGELFF
TRBV5-1	TRBD1	TRBJ1-1	-	TGCGCCAGCAGCGACACAGGGGGGACCACTGAAGCTTTCTTT	CASSDTGGTTEAFF